This entry concerns a single TCR beta chain. The sample originates from a study of early T cells in non-severe SARS-CoV-2 infection. Per the germline V gene, CDR1 is SEHNR and CDR2 is FQNEAQ (reference sequence). V lost 8 bases and J lost 6, with 17 bases in between. CDR3 length: 13 amino acids. TCRdb passed the 5' RACE reads through MiXCR, listing each CDR3 protein once. The table has approximately 90,000 distinct CDR3 sequences, approximately 10% seen once. The sequence was obtained from an adult who was a healthcare worker with PCR-confirmed SARS-CoV-2 infection or an uninfected control (not recorded which). The specimen was whole blood, collected at baseline. This rearrangement joins TRBV7-9 to TRBJ2-7, with D possibly TRBD2 on 7 matching bases. CDR3 sequence reads: CASSPQGGVEQYF. DNA of the CDR3: TGTGCCAGCTCACCTCAAGGGGGGGTCGAGCAGTACTTC. The full variable domain, in which reference TRBV7-9 and TRBJ2-7 provide the parts outside the CDR3, is DTGVSQNPRHKITKRGQNVTFRCDPISEHNRLYWYRQTLGQGPEFLTYFQNEAQLEKSRLLSDRFSAERPKGSFSTLEIQRTEQGDSAMYLCASSPQGGVEQYFGPGTRLTVT.